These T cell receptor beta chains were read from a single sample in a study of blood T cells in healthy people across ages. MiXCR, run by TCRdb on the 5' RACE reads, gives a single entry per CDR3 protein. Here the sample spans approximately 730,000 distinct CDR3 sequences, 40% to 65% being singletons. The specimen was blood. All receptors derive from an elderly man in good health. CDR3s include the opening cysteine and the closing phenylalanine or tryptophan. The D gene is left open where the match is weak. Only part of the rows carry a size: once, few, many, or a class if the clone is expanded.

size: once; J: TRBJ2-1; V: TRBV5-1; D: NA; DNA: TGCGCCAGCAGCTGGGGGGGCCTAGCGTCTGAGCAGTTCTTC; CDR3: CASSWGGLASEQFF
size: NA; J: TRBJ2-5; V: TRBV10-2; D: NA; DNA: TGCGCCAGCAGTGAGTCCGGATCGAAGACCCAGTACTTC; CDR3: CASSESGSKTQYF
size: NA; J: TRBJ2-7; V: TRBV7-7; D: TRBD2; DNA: TGTGCCAGCAGCTTAGCAAACCCCGGGGGGTTGGTACAGGACGAGCAGTACTTC; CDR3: CASSLANPGGLVQDEQYF
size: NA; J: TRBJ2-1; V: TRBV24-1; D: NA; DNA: TGTGCCACCAGGAGTAGGGGAAACCACAATGAGCAGTTCTTC; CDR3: CATRSRGNHNEQFF
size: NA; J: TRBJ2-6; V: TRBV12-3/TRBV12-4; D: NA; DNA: TGTGCCAGCAGTTTCTCAGGGGCTGGGGCCAACGTCCTGACTTTC; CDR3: CASSFSGAGANVLTF
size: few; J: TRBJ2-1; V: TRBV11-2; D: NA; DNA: TGTGCCAGCAGCTTACTACTAGGAGGGTGGAATGAGCAGTTCTTC; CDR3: CASSLLLGGWNEQFF
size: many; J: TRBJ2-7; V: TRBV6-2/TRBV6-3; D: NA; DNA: TGTGCCAGCAGTTCGACAGCCTACGAGCAGTACTTC; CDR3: CASSSTAYEQYF
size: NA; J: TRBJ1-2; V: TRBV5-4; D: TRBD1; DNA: TGTGCCAGCAGCCCCACCACAGGGGTTAACTATGGCTACACCTTC; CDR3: CASSPTTGVNYGYTF
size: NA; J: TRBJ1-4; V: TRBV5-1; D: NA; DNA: TGCGCCAGCAGCTCGGACGGGACAACTAATGAAAAACTGTTTTTT; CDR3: CASSSDGTTNEKLFF
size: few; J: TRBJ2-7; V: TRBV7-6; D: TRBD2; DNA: TGTGCCAGCAGCACCGGGACTAGCGGGAGGTCCTACGAGCAGTACTTC; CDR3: CASSTGTSGRSYEQYF
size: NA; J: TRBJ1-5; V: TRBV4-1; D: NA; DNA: TGCGCCAGCAGCCAAGGGGTGGATACCGCCAATCAGCCCCAGCATTTT; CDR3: CASSQGVDTANQPQHF
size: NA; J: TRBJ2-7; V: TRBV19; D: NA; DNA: TGTGCCAGTAGTTCCTGGGACCGAACACCCTACGAGCAGTACTTC; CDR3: CASSSWDRTPYEQYF
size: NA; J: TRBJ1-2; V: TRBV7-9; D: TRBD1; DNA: TGTGCCAGCAGCTCTTATGGACAGGCAAGGGGGTTCCCTGGCTACACCTTC; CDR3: CASSSYGQARGFPGYTF
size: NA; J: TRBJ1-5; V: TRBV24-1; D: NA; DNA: TGTGCCACCAGTGATTCAGGGGACAATCAACCCCAGCATTTT; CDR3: CATSDSGDNQPQHF
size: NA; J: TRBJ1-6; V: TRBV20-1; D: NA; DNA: TGCAGTGCTAGCGATTGGGGCTCGGGACTTAATTCACCCCTCCACTTT; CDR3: CSASDWGSGLNSPLHF
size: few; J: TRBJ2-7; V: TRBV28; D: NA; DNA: TGTGCCAGCAGTTTACCGGGCTACCCCTACGAGCAGTACTTC; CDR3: CASSLPGYPYEQYF
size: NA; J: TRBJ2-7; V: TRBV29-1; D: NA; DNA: TGCAGCGTTCGAGTAAAACCGGACAGCTACGAGCAGTACTTC; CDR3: CSVRVKPDSYEQYF
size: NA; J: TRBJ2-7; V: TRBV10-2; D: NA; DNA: TGCGCCAGCAGTATTTCTCCCGTAGGGCAATCCTACGAGCAGTACTTC; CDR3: CASSISPVGQSYEQYF
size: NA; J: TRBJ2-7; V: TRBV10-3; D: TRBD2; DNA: TGTGCCATCGCGCGGGGGAACTCCTACGAGCAGTACTTC; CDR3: CAIARGNSYEQYF
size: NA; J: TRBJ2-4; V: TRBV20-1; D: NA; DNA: TGCAGTGCTGGACCAGGGCAGTCTTCCAACATTCAGTACTTC; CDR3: CSAGPGQSSNIQYF
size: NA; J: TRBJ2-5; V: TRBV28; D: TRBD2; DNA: TGTGCCAGCAGTTTAAGGAGCGGGGCCTACCAAGAGACCCAGTACTTC; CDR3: CASSLRSGAYQETQYF
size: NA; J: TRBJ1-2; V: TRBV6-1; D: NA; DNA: TGTGCCAGCAGTGAAGCGCTTCACCGGCGGATTCCCAACTATGGCTACACCTTC; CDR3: CASSEALHRRIPNYGYTF
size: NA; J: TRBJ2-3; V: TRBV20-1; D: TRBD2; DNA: TGCAGTGCTCAGACTAGCGGGAGGACAGATACGCAGTATTTT; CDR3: CSAQTSGRTDTQYF
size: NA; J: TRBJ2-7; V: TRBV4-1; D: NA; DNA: TGCGCCAGCAGCCATGAGCGGGTGAGCTCCTACGAGCAGTACTTC; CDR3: CASSHERVSSYEQYF
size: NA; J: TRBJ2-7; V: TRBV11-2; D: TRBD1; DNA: TGTGCCAGCAGCTTAAGACAGGGAATCTTCTACGAGCAGTACTTC; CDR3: CASSLRQGIFYEQYF
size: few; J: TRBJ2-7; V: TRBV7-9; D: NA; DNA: TGTGCCAGCAGCTTGGGACAACCCGTCTCCTACGAGCAGTACTTC; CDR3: CASSLGQPVSYEQYF
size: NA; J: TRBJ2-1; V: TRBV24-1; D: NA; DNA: TGTACCACCAGTGATTTCACCCAGAAGGGGGACAATGAGCAGTTCTTC; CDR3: CTTSDFTQKGDNEQFF
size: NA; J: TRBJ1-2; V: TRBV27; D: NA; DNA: TGTGCCAGCAGCTCCACGACCTCAGCCTACACCTTC; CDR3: CASSSTTSAYTF
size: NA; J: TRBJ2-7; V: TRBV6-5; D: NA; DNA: TGTGCCTGCAGTAACCGAGCCAGGTTCTCCTACGAGCAGTACTTC; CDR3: CACSNRARFSYEQYF
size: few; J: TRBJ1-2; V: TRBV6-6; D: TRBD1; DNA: TGTGCCAGCAGTCCCACCGGGACAGGGCCTCAATATGGCTACACCTTC; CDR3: CASSPTGTGPQYGYTF
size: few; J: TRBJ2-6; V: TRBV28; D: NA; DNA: TGTGCCAGCAGTCCGACTGGCAACTCTGGGGCCAACGTCCTGACTTTC; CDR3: CASSPTGNSGANVLTF
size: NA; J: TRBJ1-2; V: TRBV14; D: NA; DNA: TGTGCCAGCAGCTCAAGCTCCGGGGCTAACTATGGCTACACCTTC; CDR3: CASSSSSGANYGYTF
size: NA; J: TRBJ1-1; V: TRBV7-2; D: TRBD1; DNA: TGTGCCAGCAGCTTACGGTTGACAGGGAGCGGGGGAACTGAAGCTTTCTTT; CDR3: CASSLRLTGSGGTEAFF
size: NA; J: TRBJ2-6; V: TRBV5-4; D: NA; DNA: TGTGCCAGCACCCGGCCCGGTCCTGGGGCCAACGTCCTGACTTTC; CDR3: CASTRPGPGANVLTF
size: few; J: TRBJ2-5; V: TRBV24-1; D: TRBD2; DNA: TGTGCCACCAGTGACTCGGGGACTAGCGGGTCACAAGAGACCCAGTACTTC; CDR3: CATSDSGTSGSQETQYF
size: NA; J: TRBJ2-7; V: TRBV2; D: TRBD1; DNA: TGTGCCAGCAGTGAAAGGGGGACAGGGCGTGACGAGCAGTACTTC; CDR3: CASSERGTGRDEQYF
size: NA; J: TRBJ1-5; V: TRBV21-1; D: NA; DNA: TGTGCCAGCAGCAACCGAATCGGGACAGGGGAAAACAATCAGCCCCAGCATTTT; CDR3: CASSNRIGTGENNQPQHF
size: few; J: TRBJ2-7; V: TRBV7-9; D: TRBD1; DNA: TGTGCCAGCAGTCCAGACAGGGGGCAAAGGGGCGAGCAGTACTTC; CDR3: CASSPDRGQRGEQYF
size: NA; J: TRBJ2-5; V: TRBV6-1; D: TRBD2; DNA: TGTGCCAGCAGTGGGGACCAATTGAGGACTAGTAGGGAGGCCCAGTACTTC; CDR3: CASSGDQLRTSREAQYF
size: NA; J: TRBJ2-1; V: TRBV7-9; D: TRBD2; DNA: TGTGCCAGCAGCTTAGGCGGGAGAGGCTTGTTCTTC; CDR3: CASSLGGRGLFF
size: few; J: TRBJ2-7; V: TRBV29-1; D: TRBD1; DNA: TGCAGCGGGACAGGACAGGCCGACGAGCAGTACTTC; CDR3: CSGTGQADEQYF
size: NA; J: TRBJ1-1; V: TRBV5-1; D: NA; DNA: TGCGCCAGCAGCGCCGCGTCTAAACGGAACACTGAAGCTTTCTTT; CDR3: CASSAASKRNTEAFF
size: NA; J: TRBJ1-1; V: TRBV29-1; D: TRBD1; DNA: TGCAGCGCACCGGGACAGGGGGCCACTGAAGCTTTCTTT; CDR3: CSAPGQGATEAFF